Detailed here is one T cell receptor beta chain. From CD4+ cells came CD45RA+ naive and CD45RA-negative memory subsets. This entry comes from a study of shared clonotypes between healthy human individuals. Produced via immunoSEQ multiplex PCR; TCRdb's table is partial and in-frame only. The repertoire consists of millions of clones, with around nine tenths occurring once and the leading ten covering 0.13% to 0.15%. The sample was naive CD4+ T cells sorted from blood. Subset: CD45RA+ positively selected. The receptor comes from a young man in good health.

The DNA of the CDR3 is TGTGCCACTCGATGGGGACAGGGAGTATGGGAGCAGTTCTTC. Translating gives CATRWGQGVWEQFF. The rearrangement links TRBV6-1 to TRBJ2-1, with TRBD1 matching 9 bases. The V and J ends lost 10 bases and 10 bases, in that order; junction bases with no gene match: 14. From germline, CDR1 is MNHNS and CDR2 SASEGT. The CDR3 contains 14 residues.